Below, 20 T cell receptor beta chains from the same sample are listed, as sequenced in a study of brain T cells in children with intractable seizures. Sequenced by immunoSEQ multiplex PCR; TCRdb stores in-frame clones only, minus some. The sample includes 75,000 to 80,000 clones, 85% to 95% seen only once; the top ten take over 1.5%. This material consisted of peripheral blood, taken at surgery. These receptors were obtained from a boy in the first two years of life with tuberous sclerosis and intractable seizures.

The V call is TRBV11-3, the J call TRBJ2-5; D unresolved. The CDR3 runs 16 residues. CDR1 and CDR2 from the germline V gene are SGHNT and YENEEA. The V and J ends lost 4 bases and 2 bases respectively, with 17 bases between them. CDR3 DNA: TGTGCCAGCAGCTCCCCCTTTAGCCATAAACAAGAGACCCAGTACTTC. Translation: CASSSPFSHKQETQYF.

The chain is built from TRBV7-2 and TRBJ1-2; 7 bases match TRBD1. The CDR3 contains 15 residues. The junction had 14 bases not matched to a gene; V was cut back by 5 bases and J by 8 bases. Germline V CDR1 and CDR2: SGHTA, FQGNSA. CDR3 bases: TGTGCCAGCAGCCCCGAGTGGGCAGGGGGTGACGGCTACACCTTC. Residues: CASSPEWAGGDGYTF.

This clone is a singleton in its sample. J is TRBJ2-6 and V is TRBV5-1; 8 positions match TRBD1. Unmatched junction bases numbered 7, after V lost 5 bases and J lost 0 bases. The length of the CDR3 is 17 residues. CDR1 and CDR2 from the germline V gene are SGHRS and YFSETQ. The CDR3 DNA is TGCGCCAGCAGTCAGGGGGCTAAGAGCTCTGGGGCCAACGTCCTGACTTTC. Its protein product is CASSQGAKSSGANVLTF.

The V call is TRBV11-3, the J call TRBJ1-1; 7 positions match TRBD1. V lost 4 bases, J lost 1 base, and 21 bases stayed unmatched. Germline loops: CDR1 SGHNT, CDR2 YENEEA. This CDR3 region has 20 residues. CDR3 nucleotide sequence: TGTGCCAGCAGCTCAGCCTGGGACGTATATTCGACAGGGCAGAACACTGAAGCTTTCTTT. It specifies CASSSAWDVYSTGQNTEAFF.

V and J are TRBV19 and TRBJ2-1, with 8 bases lining up with TRBD2. The CDR3 has 15 residues. CDR1 is LNHDA and CDR2 is SQIVND in the germline V gene (reference sequence). Germline trimming cut 2 bases from V and 2 bases from J; bases unmatched to any gene: 2. The DNA for the CDR3 is TGTGCCAGTAGTATAAAGGGACTAGCCTACAATGAGCAGTTCTTC. This codes for CASSIKGLAYNEQFF.

The chain joins TRBV30 to TRBJ1-4; 8 bases map to TRBD1. V was clipped by 2 bases and J by 1 base; unmatched bases: 0. Per the germline V gene, CDR1 is GTSNPN and CDR2 is SVGIG (reference sequence). The CDR3 has 14 residues. The CDR3 bases are TGTGCCTGGAGTACAGGGGGAACTAATGAAAAACTGTTTTTT. Translation: CAWSTGGTNEKLFF. Full variable domain (remainder filled in from reference TRBV30 and TRBJ1-4): SQTIHQWPATLVQPVGSPLSLECTVEGTSNPNLYWYRQAAGRGLQLLFYSVGIGQISSEVPQNLSASRPQDRQFILSSKKLLLSDSGFYLCAWSTGGTNEKLFFGSGTQLSVL.

The gene calls are TRBV20-1 and TRBJ2-7; 8 nucleotides line up with TRBD2. The ends lost 6 bases at V and 0 bases at J; junction bases unmatched: 7. The CDR3 spans 14 residues. CDR1 and CDR2 (germline): DFQATT, SNEGSKA (reference sequence). The CDR3 DNA is TGCAGTGCCAGTAGCGGGACCCTCTCCTACGAGCAGTACTTC. Residues: CSASSGTLSYEQYF.

The chain carries TRBV4-1 and TRBJ2-5; D unresolved. Trimming shortened V by 1 base and J by 3 bases, and 6 bases separated the two germline ends. The CDR3 contains 13 residues. The germline V gene has CDR1 MGHRA and CDR2 YSYEKL. For the CDR3, the DNA is TGCGCCAGCAGCCAAGGTACAGAAGAGACCCAGTACTTC. Its translation is CASSQGTEETQYF.

This clone has just a few counts. The chain recombines TRBV3-1 (or the pseudogene TRBV3-2) with TRBJ2-7; no definite D call. The V gene's germline CDR1 is LGHDT and CDR2 YNNKEL (reference sequence). The CDR3 is 15 residues long. V was shortened by 4 bases and J by 0 bases, with 13 bases between the two germline ends. As DNA, the CDR3 is TGTGCCAGCAGCCGCGGAAGGGTTTTCTCCTACGAGCAGTACTTC. It yields the protein CASSRGRVFSYEQYF.

The chain couples TRBV4-2 to TRBJ2-1, with TRBD1 matching over 8 bases. Germline lookup yields CDR1 LGHNA and CDR2 YNFKEQ. The CDR3 extends over 14 amino acids. The V gene end was trimmed by 2 bases and the J gene end by 6 bases; junction bases not matched to a gene: 3. The CDR3 DNA follows: TGTGCCAGCAGCCAATCGGACAGGGCCAATGAGCAGTTCTTC. Its protein is CASSQSDRANEQFF.

The V and J genes are TRBV14 and TRBJ2-2; 9 nucleotides agree with TRBD1. The length of the CDR3 is 18 residues. After removal of 5 bases from V and 6 bases from J, the junction contained 16 bases not matched to a gene. Germline lookup yields CDR1 SGHDN and CDR2 FVKESK. The DNA for the CDR3 is TGTGCCAGCAGCGACATGGGGCCCGGGACAGGGTTCGCCGGGGAGCTGTTTTTT. Protein: CASSDMGPGTGFAGELFF.

This chain connects TRBV6-5 to TRBJ2-5; 7 bases are a match to TRBD2. The CDR3 runs to 13 residues. Trimming at V came to 7 bases and at J to 4 bases, leaving 6 bases not matched to a gene. The germline V gene has CDR1 MNHEY and CDR2 SVGAGI. The CDR3: CASKPSGIETQYF. The CDR3 coding sequence is TGTGCCAGCAAGCCTAGCGGCATAGAGACCCAGTACTTC.

The rearrangement joins TRBV19 to TRBJ1-1; the D gene is possibly TRBD1 (6 bases). The CDR3 totals 13 residues. CDR1 is LNHDA, CDR2 SQIVND, per germline (reference sequence). V was trimmed by 6 bases and J by 5 bases, leaving 13 bases between them. The chain's CDR3 is CASSQGLWTEAFF. CDR3 DNA: TGTGCCAGTAGCCAGGGGTTGTGGACTGAAGCTTTCTTT.

V is TRBV19 and J is TRBJ1-5, with 8 bases lining up with TRBD1. The CDR3 totals 16 residues. V lost 6 bases, J lost 1 base, and 8 bases stayed unmatched. Looked up from germline, CDR1 is LNHDA and CDR2 is SQIVND (reference sequence). The CDR3 here is CASRGQGSTSNQPQHF. The CDR3, as DNA: TGTGCCAGTAGAGGACAGGGATCTACGAGCAATCAGCCCCAGCATTTT.

This sequence joins TRBV19 and TRBJ1-6, with D possibly being TRBD1 (5 bases). Germline CDR1 reads LNHDA; CDR2 reads SQIVND (reference sequence). The CDR3 contains 12 residues. V was trimmed by 7 bases and J by 5 bases, leaving 6 bases between them. The CDR3 DNA reads as TGTGCCAGTACAGGGAATAATTCACCCCTCCACTTT. This gives the protein CASTGNNSPLHF. The whole variable domain, remainder taken from reference TRBV19 and TRBJ1-6, is DGGITQSPKYLFRKEGQNVTLSCEQNLNHDAMYWYRQDPGQGLRLIYYSQIVNDFQKGDIAEGYSVSREKKESFPLTVTSAQKNPTAFYLCASTGNNSPLHFGNGTRLTVT.

This clone turned up a few times. The CDR3 reads CASSDQPTGSQPQHF. As DNA, the CDR3 is TGTGCCAGCAGTGACCAACCGACAGGGTCACAGCCCCAGCATTTT. This sequence joins TRBV6-1 and TRBJ1-5, with 7 bases that match TRBD1. Germline-derived CDR1 and CDR2 are MNHNS and SASEGT. The CDR3 totals 15 residues. Trimming took 3 bases from V and 7 from J; bases not matched to a gene: 9.

The gene calls are TRBV29-1 and TRBJ1-1; a weak D match, TRBD1 (6 bases). CDR1 SQVTM and CDR2 ANQGSEA come from the germline V gene. V lost 1 base and J 3 bases, leaving 12 bases between the germline ends. The CDR3 loop spans 14 amino acids. The CDR3 reads CSVEVWGPYTEAFF. DNA of the CDR3: TGCAGCGTTGAAGTGTGGGGGCCTTACACTGAAGCTTTCTTT.

This clone occurred once. The genes are TRBV2 and TRBJ2-3; 9 nucleotides agree with TRBD1. The V segment lost 6 bases and the J segment 2 bases; nucleotides outside the gene matches: 6. Germline assignment: CDR1 SNHLY and CDR2 FYNNEI. This CDR3 has 15 amino acids. For the CDR3, the DNA is TGTGCCAGCAGCGGACAGGGGAGGGACACAGATACGCAGTATTTT. Encoded protein: CASSGQGRDTDTQYF.

The V and J genes are TRBV6-5 and TRBJ1-4; possibly TRBD1 for D (5 bases). Trimming removed 4 bases at V and 0 bases at J, with 9 bases between. Germline V gene sequence: CDR1 MNHEY, CDR2 SVGAGI. The CDR3 length is 15 residues. In DNA form, the CDR3 reads TGTGCCAGCAGTTTGTGGGGGTCAACTAATGAAAAACTGTTTTTT. This codes for CASSLWGSTNEKLFF.

The rearrangement joins TRBV19 to TRBJ2-7; D is ambiguous. V was clipped by 1 base and J by 5 bases, with 9 bases between them. From germline, CDR1 is LNHDA and CDR2 SQIVND (reference sequence). The CDR3 totals 13 residues. The CDR3 sequence is CASSIVWTHEQYF. The CDR3 DNA sequence: TGTGCCAGTAGTATAGTTTGGACCCACGAGCAGTACTTC.